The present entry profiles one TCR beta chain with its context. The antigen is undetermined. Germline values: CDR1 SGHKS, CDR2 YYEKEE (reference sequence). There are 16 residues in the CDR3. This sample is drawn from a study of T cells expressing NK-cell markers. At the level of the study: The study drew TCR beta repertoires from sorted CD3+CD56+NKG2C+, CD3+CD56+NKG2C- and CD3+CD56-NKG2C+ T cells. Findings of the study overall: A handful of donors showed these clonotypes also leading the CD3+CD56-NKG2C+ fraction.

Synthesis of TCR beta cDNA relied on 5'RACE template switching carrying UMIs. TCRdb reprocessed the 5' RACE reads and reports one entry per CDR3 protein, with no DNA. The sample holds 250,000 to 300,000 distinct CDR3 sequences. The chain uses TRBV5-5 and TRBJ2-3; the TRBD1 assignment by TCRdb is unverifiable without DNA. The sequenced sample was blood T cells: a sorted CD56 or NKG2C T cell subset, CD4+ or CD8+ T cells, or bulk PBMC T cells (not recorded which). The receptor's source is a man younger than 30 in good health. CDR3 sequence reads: CASSGTGQAETDTQYF.